The present T cell receptor beta chain was sequenced within a study of shared clonotypes between healthy human individuals (dated by TCRdb to 2020 to 2021). Some background on the complete study: A couple of women and three men aged 18 to 49 years were included in the cohort. Between about 0.8 and 9.5 billion PBMCs per donor were obtained by leukapheresis. Libraries were prepared and TCR repertoires were sequenced by different laboratories using diverse techniques, in order to increase sequencing depth and limit assay-specific biases. For each donor, three plates each were used for CD4 naive and CD4 memory, two plates were used for CD8 naive, and one plate was used for CD8 memory. To estimate repertoire size and how much clonotype sharing occurs between individuals, the study deeply sequenced the blood TCR repertoires of roughly 5 healthy adults.

Using the deep immunoSEQ assay, multiplex PCR amplified TCR CDR3 regions from genomic DNA. Extracted genomic DNA from each cell subset was distributed evenly across all wells of several immunoSEQ 96-well plates, and each plate was treated as a replicate. Each replicate PCR for sorted subsets received about 220 ng genomic DNA, equal to about 30,000 T cell genomes. The purified libraries were quantified using a Qubit 3.0 fluorometer, sized with a Bioanalyzer 2100, and then quantified again using the KAPA Library Quantification kit. Every immunoSEQ 96-well plate was sequenced on a separate single-read 150-cycle Illumina NextSeq 550 flow cell. Regarding the original processing steps: Because the immunoSEQ output held only junctional sequences and lacked quality scores, the filtering could not match the filtering applied to full-length reads. Sequences were annotated with PyIR, a Python wrapper for IgBLAST v1.9, using IMGT germline references to assign V/J genes and CDR3. Any read was removed if the V/J assignment was weak (E-value above 1e-6), the CDR3 was missing, or the read contained stop codons, out-of-frame junctions, or ambiguous translated residues. V3J clonotypes were defined by identical inferred V gene, J gene, and CDR3 amino acid sequence. Percentage overlap between repertoires was calculated by dividing the number of shared unique clonotypes by the size of the smaller repertoire. RTK rarefaction, the Chao1 estimator, and Recon v2.1 estimates of unobserved clonotypes were used to assess repertoire richness. For all TCRbeta clonotypes obtained by the gDNA method from a few donors, generation probabilities were computed with OLGA. TCRdb obtained this table from immuneACCESS and retained in-frame rearrangements with V and J assigned. These tables miss some clones; where compared with another copy, unresolved V genes account for less than half of the shortfall, and the remainder is unexplained. For V, J and clone size, that table is used; D and trimming come from the DNA. The sample data list 2.5 million or so clones, and around 94% of these were observed just once. The ten top clones hold around 0.14% of the sample.

The donors were healthy, HIV-negative adults who had no recently reported acute infections or vaccinations. Every donor was a Caucasian adult living in Nashville, Tennessee, USA. Magnetic negative selection was used to enrich CD4+ T cells, after which naive cells were positively selected on CD45RA and the negative fraction became the memory subset. After blood collection by leukapheresis, PBMCs were isolated using Ficoll-Histopaque density gradient centrifugation and then cryopreserved in the vapor phase of liquid nitrogen. Purity and quantity of every magnetically sorted T cell population were checked by analytical flow cytometry. Genomic DNA was isolated from each sorted fraction and quantified by UV absorbance on a Nanodrop 2000c. V lost 3 bases and J lost 4 bases; the stretch between them is 9 bases long. From the cysteine up to the phenylalanine, the CDR3 has a length of 13 residues. This entry keeps only the CDR3 DNA: 39 bases, framed from base 1. CDR1 and CDR2 (KGHSH, LQKENI) derive from the germline V gene.

Beyond this particular receptor, the publication reports: Based on pairwise subsampling, the degree of clonotype sharing among donors was expected to be affected by sequencing depth. About 5% of naive CD4, 3.5% of naive CD8, approximately 2% of memory CD4, and approximately 0.39% of memory CD8 clonotypes were shared across several donors. Sampling was limited to blood, and TCR repertoires in tissue likely differ from TCR repertoires in blood. Because the study included a small number of donors, the genetic and exposure-history diversity represented was limited. Incomplete sequencing was indicated by rarefaction of sorted-subset datasets, despite the large sequencing depth. Compared with non-shared clonotypes, the clonotypes found in all four sorted-subset donors had higher generation probabilities. Estimated clonotype richness was generally larger for naive than for memory subsets.

Regarding this clone: It lacks a known antigen. No base quality values were provided; no much bigger clone lies one nucleotide off.

The sequence was obtained from a young man in good health. Input material: naive CD4+ T cells sorted from blood. What the cell subset or site label conveys for this sample: CD45RA+ positively selected. The sequence joins TRBV18 to TRBJ1-2; no D gene can be assigned with confidence. Here is the DNA: TGTGCCAGCTCACCCCCGAACGTCTATGGCTACACCTTC. Translated, this gives CASSPPNVYGYTF.